This T cell receptor beta chain was identified in a study of PD-1 blockade in mismatch repair-deficient tumors. Study-wide results and limits: Tumor-resident clones, often undetectable pretreatment in blood, expanded then contracted after pembrolizumab.

Assay used: immunoSEQ multiplex PCR; TCRdb lists only in-frame clones, some missing. The sample has roughly 120,000 clones, 88% seen once. As to this clone: Its antigen is not known.

PCR or immunohistochemistry showed mismatch repair deficiency in every enrolled patient. A few pembrolizumab responders had their TCRs sequenced. This TCR came from an adult with mismatch repair-deficient cancer. The source was peripheral blood, collected just over 70 weeks after starting pembrolizumab.

The CDR3 coding sequence is TGTGCTAGTGGTTTGGTCTTGGCAGGGTCGGCCGGGGAGCTGTTTTTT. It codes for CASGLVLAGSAGELFF. This sequence joins TRBV12-5 and TRBJ2-2; a weak D match, TRBD1 (5 bases). Germline V gene lookup returns CDR1 LGHNT and CDR2 FRNRAP. This CDR3 region has 16 residues. The V end was cut by 0 bases, the J end by 6 bases, with 14 bases between.